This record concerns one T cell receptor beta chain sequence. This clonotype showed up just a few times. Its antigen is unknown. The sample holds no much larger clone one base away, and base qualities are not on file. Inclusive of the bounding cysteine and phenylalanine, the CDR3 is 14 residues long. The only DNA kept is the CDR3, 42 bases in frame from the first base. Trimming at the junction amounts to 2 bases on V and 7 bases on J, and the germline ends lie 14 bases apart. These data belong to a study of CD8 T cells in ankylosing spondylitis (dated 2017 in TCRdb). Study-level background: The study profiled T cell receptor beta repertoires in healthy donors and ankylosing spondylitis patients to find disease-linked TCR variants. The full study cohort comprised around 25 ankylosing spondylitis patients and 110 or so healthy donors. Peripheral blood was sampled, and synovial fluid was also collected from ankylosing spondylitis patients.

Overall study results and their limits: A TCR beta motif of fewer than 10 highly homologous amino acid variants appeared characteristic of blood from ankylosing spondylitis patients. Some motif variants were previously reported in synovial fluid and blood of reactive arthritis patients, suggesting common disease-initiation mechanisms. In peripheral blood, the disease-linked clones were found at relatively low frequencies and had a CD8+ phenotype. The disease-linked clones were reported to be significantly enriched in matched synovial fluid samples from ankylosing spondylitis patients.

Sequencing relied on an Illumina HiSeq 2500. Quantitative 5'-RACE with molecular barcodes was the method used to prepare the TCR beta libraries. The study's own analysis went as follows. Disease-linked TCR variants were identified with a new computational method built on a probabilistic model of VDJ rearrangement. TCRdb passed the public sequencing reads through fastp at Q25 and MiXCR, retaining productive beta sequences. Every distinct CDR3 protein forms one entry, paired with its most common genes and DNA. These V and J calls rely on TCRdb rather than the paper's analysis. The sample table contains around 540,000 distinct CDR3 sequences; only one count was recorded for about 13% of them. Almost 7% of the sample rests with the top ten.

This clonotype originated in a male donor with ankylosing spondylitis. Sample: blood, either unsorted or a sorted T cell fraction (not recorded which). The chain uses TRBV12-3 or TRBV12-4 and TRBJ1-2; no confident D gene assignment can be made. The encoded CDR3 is CASSLKGGLFGYTF. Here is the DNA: TGTGCCAGCAGTTTAAAGGGAGGGCTTTTTGGCTACACCTTC.